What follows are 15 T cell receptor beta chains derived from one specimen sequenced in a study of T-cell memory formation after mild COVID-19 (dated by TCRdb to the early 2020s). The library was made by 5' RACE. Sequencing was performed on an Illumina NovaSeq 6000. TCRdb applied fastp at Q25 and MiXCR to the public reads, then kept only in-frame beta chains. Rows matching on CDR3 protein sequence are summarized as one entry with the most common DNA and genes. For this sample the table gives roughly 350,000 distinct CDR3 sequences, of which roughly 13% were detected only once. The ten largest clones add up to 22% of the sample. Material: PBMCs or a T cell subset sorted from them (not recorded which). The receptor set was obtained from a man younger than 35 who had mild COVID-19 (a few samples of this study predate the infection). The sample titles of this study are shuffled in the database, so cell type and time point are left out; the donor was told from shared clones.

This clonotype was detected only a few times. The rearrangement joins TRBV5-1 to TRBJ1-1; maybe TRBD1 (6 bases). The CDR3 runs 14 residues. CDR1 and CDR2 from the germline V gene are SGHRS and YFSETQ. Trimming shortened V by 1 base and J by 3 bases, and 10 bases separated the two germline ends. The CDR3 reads CASSLHGGDTEAFF. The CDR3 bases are TGCGCCAGCAGCTTGCACGGGGGCGACACTGAAGCTTTCTTT.

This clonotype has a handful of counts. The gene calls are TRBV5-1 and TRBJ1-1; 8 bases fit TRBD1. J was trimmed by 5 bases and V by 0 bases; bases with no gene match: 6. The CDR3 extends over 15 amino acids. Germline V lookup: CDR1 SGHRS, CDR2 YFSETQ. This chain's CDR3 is CASSLDVTGVTEAFF. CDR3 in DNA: TGCGCCAGCAGCTTGGACGTGACAGGGGTTACTGAAGCTTTCTTT.

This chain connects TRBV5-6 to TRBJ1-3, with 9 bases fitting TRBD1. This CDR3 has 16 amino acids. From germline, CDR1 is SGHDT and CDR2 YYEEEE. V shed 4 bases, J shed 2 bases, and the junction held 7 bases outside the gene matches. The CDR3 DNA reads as TGTGCCAGCAGCCCGCTGCGGACAGGGGCTGGAAACACCATATATTTT. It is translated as CASSPLRTGAGNTIYF.

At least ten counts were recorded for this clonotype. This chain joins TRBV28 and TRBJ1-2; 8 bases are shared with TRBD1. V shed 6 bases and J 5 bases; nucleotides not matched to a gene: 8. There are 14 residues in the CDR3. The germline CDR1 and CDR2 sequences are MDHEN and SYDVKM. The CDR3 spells CASSTPGQGYGYTF. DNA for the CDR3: TGTGCCAGCAGCACCCCCGGACAGGGTTATGGCTACACCTTC.

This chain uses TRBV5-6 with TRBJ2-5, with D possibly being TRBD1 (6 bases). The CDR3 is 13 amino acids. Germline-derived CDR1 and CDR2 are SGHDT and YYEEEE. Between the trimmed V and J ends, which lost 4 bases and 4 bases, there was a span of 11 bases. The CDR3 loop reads CASSKDRRETQYF. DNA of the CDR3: TGTGCCAGCAGCAAGGACAGAAGAGAGACCCAGTACTTC.

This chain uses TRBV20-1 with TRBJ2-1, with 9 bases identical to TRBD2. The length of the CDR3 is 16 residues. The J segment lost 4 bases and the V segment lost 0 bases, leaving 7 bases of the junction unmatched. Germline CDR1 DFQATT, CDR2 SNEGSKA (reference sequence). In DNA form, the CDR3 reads TGCAGTGCTAGAGATGAACGAGCGGGGGGTTACAATGAGCAGTTCTTC. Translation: CSARDERAGGYNEQFF.

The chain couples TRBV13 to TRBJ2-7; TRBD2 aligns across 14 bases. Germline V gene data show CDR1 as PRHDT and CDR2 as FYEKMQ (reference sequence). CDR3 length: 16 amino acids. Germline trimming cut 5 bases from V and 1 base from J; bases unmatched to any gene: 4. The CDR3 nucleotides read TGTGCCAGCAGCCTTGGACTAGCGGGGGGATCCTACGAGCAGTACGTC. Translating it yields CASSLGLAGGSYEQYV.

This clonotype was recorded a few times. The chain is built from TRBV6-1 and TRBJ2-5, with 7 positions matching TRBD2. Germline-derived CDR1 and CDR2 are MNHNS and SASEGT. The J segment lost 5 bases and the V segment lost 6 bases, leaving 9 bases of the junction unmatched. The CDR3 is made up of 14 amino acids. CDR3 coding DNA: TGTGCCAGCAGCTCCCGGGGGGAGGGTGAGACCCAGTACTTC. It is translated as CASSSRGEGETQYF.

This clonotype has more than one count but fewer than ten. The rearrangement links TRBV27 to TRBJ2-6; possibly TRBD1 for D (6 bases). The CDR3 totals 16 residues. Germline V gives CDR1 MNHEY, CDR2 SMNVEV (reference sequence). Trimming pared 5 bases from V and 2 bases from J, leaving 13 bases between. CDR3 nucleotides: TGTGCCAGCAGTGCGGACAGAAGTCCTGGGGCCAACGTCCTGACTTTC. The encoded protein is CASSADRSPGANVLTF.

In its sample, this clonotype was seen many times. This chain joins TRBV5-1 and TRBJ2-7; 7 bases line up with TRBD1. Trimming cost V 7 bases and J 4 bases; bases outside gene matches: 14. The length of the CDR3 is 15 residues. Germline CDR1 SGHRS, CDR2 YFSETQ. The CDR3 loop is CASAAQAGGLYEQYF. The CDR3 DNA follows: TGCGCCAGCGCCGCTCAGGCAGGGGGTTTGTACGAGCAGTACTTC.

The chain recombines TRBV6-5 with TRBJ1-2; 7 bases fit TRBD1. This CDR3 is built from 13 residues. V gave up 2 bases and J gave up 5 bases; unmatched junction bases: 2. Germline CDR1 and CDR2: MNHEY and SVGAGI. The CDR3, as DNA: TGTGCCAGCAGTTACACGGGACAGTATGGCTACACCTTC. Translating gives CASSYTGQYGYTF.

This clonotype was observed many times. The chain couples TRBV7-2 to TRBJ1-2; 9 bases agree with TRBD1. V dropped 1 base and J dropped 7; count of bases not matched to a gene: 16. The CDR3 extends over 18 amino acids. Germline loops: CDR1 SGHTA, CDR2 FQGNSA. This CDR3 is CASSLVPGQGSAEGGYTF. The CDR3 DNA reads TGTGCCAGCAGCTTAGTACCGGGACAGGGTTCAGCCGAGGGTGGCTACACCTTC.

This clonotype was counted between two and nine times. The CDR3 coding sequence is TGTGCCAGCAGTGAAGCGCCCGGGACAGGGTACGTGAATGAGCAGTTCTTC. This sequence encodes CASSEAPGTGYVNEQFF. The rearrangement links TRBV6-1 to TRBJ2-1, with TRBD1 matching over 9 bases. The CDR3 totals 17 residues. Trimming took 0 bases from V and 7 from J; bases not matched to a gene: 10. CDR1 is MNHNS and CDR2 is SASEGT in the germline V gene.

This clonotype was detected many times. As DNA, the CDR3 is TGTGCCAGCAGCGTTTTACAGCGGGAGCAGTTCTTC. Translating it yields CASSVLQREQFF. The rearrangement links TRBV11-2 to TRBJ2-1, with D perhaps TRBD2 (5 bases). This CDR3 is 12 amino acids long. The V end was cut by 5 bases, the J end by 10 bases, with 12 bases between. Germline V CDR1 and CDR2: SGHAT, FQNNGV.

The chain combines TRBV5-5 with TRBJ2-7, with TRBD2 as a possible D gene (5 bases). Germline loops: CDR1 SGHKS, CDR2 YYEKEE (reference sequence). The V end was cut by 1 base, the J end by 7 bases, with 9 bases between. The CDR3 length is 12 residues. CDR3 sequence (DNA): TGTGCCAGCAGCTTGACCGGGGAGGAGCAGTACGTC. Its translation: CASSLTGEEQYV.